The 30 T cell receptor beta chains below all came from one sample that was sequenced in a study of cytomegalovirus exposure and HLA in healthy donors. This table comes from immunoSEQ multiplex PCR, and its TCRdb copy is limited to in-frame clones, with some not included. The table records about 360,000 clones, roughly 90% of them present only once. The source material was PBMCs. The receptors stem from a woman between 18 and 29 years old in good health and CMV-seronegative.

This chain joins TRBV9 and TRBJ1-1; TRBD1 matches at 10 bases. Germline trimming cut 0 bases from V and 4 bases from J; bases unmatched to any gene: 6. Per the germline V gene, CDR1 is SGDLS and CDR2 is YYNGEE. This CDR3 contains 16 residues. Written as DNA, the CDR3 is TGTGCCAGCAGCGTAGCTACCCGGACAGGGGGCACTGAAGCTTTCTTT. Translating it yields CASSVATRTGGTEAFF.

DNA for the CDR3: TGTGCCAGCAGCGCACCACACGGGGGGACCGGGGAGCTGTTTTTT. It yields the protein CASSAPHGGTGELFF. The chain links TRBV9 to TRBJ2-2; 7 nucleotides agree with TRBD2. The germline gives CDR1 SGDLS, CDR2 YYNGEE. This CDR3 has 15 amino acids. Trimming took 3 bases from V and 5 from J; bases not matched to a gene: 7.

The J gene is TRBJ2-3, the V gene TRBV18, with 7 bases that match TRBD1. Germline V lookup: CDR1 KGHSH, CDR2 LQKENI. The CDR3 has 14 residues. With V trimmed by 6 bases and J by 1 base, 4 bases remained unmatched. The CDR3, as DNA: TGTGCCAGCTCGGACGGACAGGGCACAGATACGCAGTATTTT. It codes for CASSDGQGTDTQYF.

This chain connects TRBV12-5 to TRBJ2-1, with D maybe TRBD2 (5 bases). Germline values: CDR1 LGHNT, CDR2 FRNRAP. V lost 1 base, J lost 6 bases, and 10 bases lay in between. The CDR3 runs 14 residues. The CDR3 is CASGLGGISNEQFF. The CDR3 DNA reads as TGTGCTAGTGGTTTGGGAGGGATATCCAATGAGCAGTTCTTC.

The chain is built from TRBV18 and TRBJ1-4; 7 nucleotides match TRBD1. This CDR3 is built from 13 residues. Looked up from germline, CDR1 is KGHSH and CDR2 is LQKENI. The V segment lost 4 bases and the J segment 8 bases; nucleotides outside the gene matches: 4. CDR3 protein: CASSQGAGEKLFF. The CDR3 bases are TGTGCCAGCTCACAGGGGGCCGGGGAAAAACTGTTTTTT.

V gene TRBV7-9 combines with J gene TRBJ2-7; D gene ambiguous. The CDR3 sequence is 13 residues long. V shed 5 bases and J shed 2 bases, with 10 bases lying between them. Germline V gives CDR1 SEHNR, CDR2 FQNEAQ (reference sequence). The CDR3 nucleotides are TGTGCCAGCAGCGCTTCCTCAGCCTACGAGCAGTACTTC. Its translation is CASSASSAYEQYF.

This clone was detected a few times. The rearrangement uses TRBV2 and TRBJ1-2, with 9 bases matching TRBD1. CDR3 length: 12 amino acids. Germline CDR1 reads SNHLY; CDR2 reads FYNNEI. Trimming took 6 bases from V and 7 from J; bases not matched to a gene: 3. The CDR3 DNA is TGTGCCAGCAGACAGGGGGCCTCTGGCTACACCTTC. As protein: CASRQGASGYTF.

The CDR3 coding sequence is TGTGCCAGCAGCGCTAAGCCTAGCGGGGGTTTCAATGAGCAGTTCTTC. This encodes CASSAKPSGGFNEQFF. This chain uses TRBV7-8 with TRBJ2-1; the match to TRBD2 covers 10 bases. Germline V gene sequence: CDR1 SGHVS, CDR2 FQNEAQ. The CDR3 runs 16 residues. Unmatched junction bases numbered 10, after V lost 5 bases and J lost 6 bases.

DNA for the CDR3: TGTGCCAGCAGAGCCCGGGACTTAGAGCGTCAGCCCCAGCATTTT. Translation: CASRARDLERQPQHF. V usage is TRBV6-1 and J usage is TRBJ1-5, with D perhaps TRBD1 (5 bases). The CDR3 has 15 amino acids. V dropped 6 bases and J dropped 6 bases, with 18 bases sitting between them. Looked up from germline, CDR1 is MNHNS and CDR2 is SASEGT.

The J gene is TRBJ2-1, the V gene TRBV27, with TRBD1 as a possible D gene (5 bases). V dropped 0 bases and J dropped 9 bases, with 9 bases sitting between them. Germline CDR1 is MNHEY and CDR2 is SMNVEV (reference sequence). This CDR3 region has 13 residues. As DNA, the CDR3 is TGTGCCAGCAGTTTATCAGGGGTTGCTGAGCAGTTCTTC. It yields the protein CASSLSGVAEQFF.

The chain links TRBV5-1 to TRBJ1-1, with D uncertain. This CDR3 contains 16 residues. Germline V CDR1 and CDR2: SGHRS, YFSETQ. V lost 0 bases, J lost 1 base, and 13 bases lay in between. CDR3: CASSLEVSQPNTEAFF. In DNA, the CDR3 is TGCGCCAGCAGCTTGGAGGTTTCACAGCCGAACACTGAAGCTTTCTTT.

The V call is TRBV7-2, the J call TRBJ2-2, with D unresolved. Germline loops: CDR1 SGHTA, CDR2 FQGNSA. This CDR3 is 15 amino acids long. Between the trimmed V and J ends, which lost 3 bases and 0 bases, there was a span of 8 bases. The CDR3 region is CASSLGNANTGELFF. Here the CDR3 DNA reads TGTGCCAGCAGCTTGGGCAACGCGAACACCGGGGAGCTGTTTTTT.

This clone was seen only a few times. This CDR3 is CASSLLLLRTGNTGELFF. In DNA, the CDR3 is TGTGCCAGCAGTCTCTTACTACTCCGGACAGGGAACACCGGGGAGCTGTTTTTT. The chain couples TRBV28 to TRBJ2-2, with 7 bases lining up with TRBD1. Unmatched junction bases numbered 13, after V lost 5 bases and J lost 1 base. The germline V gene has CDR1 MDHEN and CDR2 SYDVKM. This CDR3 comprises 18 residues.

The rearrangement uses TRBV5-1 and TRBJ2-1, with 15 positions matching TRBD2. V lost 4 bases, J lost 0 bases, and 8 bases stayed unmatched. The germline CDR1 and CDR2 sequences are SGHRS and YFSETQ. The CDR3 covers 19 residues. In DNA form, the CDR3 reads TGCGCCAGCAGCCCAGGGACTAGCGGGGGGATCAGCTCCTACAATGAGCAGTTCTTC. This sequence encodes CASSPGTSGGISSYNEQFF. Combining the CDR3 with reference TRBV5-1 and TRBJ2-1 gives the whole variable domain KAGVTQTPRYLIKTRGQQVTLSCSPISGHRSVSWYQQTPGQGLQFLFEYFSETQRNKGNFPGRFSGRQFSNSRSEMNVSTLELGDSALYLCASSPGTSGGISSYNEQFFGPGTRLTVL.

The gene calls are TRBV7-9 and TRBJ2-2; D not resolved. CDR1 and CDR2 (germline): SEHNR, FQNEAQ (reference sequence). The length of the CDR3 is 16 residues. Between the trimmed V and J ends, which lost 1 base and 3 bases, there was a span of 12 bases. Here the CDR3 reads CASSLDVMHYTGELFF. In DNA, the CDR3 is TGTGCCAGCAGCTTAGATGTGATGCACTACACCGGGGAGCTGTTTTTT. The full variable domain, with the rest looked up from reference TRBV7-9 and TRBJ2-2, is DTGVSQNPRHKITKRGQNVTFRCDPISEHNRLYWYRQTLGQGPEFLTYFQNEAQLEKSRLLSDRFSAERPKGSFSTLEIQRTEQGDSAMYLCASSLDVMHYTGELFFGEGSRLTVL.

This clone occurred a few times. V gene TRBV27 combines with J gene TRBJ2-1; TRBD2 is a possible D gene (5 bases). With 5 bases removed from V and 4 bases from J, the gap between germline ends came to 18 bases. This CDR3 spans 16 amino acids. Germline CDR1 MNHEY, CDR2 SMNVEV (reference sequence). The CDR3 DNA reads TGTGCCAGCAGTCCCGGGGTACTGGATCGATACAATGAGCAGTTCTTC. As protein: CASSPGVLDRYNEQFF.

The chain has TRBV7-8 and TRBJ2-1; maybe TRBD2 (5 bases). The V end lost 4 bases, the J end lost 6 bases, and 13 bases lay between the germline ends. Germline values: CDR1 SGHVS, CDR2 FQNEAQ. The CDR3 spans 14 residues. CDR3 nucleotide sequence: TGTGCCAGCAGCTCTGGTATGCGGGCCAATGAGCAGTTCTTC. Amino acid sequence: CASSSGMRANEQFF.

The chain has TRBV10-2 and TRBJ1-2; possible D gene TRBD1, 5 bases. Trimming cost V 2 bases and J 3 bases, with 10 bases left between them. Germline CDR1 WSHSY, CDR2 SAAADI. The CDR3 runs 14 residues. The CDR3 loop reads CASSEQGSYYGYTF. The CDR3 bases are TGCGCCAGCAGTGAGCAGGGCTCCTACTATGGCTACACCTTC.

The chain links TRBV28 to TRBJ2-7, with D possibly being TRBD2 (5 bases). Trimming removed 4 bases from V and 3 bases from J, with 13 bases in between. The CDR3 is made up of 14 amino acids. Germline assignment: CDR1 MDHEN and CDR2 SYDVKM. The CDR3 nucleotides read TGTGCCAGCAGTTACTCGGACGGGGACTACGAGCAGTACTTC. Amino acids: CASSYSDGDYEQYF. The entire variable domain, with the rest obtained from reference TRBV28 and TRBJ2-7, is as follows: DVKVTQSSRYLVKRTGEKVFLECVQDMDHENMFWYRQDPGLGLRLIYFSYDVKMKEKGDIPEGYSVSREKKERFSLILESASTNQTSMYLCASSYSDGDYEQYFGPGTRLTVT.

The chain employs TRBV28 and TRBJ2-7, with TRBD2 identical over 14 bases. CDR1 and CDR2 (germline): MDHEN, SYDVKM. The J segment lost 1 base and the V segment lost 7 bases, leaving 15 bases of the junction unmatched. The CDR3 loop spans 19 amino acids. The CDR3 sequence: CASTHQLGLAGVRSYEQYF. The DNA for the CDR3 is TGTGCCAGCACCCACCAGTTGGGACTAGCGGGAGTTCGGTCCTACGAGCAGTACTTC.

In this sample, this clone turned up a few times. CDR3 residues: CASSPGRSYEQYF. The CDR3 DNA follows: TGTGCCAGCAGCCCCGGGAGGTCCTACGAGCAGTACTTC. This rearrangement joins TRBV27 to TRBJ2-7; 7 nucleotides align to TRBD2. Germline V gives CDR1 MNHEY, CDR2 SMNVEV (reference sequence). This CDR3 region has 13 residues. V was clipped by 6 bases and J by 1 base; unmatched bases: 3.

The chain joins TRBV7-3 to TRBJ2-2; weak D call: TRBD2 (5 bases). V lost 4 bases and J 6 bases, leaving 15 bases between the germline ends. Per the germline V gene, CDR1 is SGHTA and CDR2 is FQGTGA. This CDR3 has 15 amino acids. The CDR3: CASSSPDPGSGELFF. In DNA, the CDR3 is TGTGCCAGCAGCTCCCCGGATCCGGGGTCCGGGGAGCTGTTTTTT. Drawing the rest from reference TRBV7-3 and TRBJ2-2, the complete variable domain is GAGVSQTPSNKVTEKGKYVELRCDPISGHTALYWYRQSLGQGPEFLIYFQGTGAADDSGLPNDRFFAVRPEGSVSTLKIQRTERGDSAVYLCASSSPDPGSGELFFGEGSRLTVL.

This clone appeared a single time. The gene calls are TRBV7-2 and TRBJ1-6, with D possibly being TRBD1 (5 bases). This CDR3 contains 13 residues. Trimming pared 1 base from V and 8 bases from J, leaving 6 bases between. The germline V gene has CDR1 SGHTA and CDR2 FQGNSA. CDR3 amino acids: CASSLVQDSPLHF. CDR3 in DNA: TGTGCCAGCAGCTTAGTACAGGATTCACCCCTCCACTTT. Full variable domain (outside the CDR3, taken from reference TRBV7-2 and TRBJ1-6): GAGVSQSPSNKVTEKGKDVELRCDPISGHTALYWYRQSLGQGLEFLIYFQGNSAPDKSGLPSDRFSAERTGGSVSTLTIQRTQQEDSAVYLCASSLVQDSPLHFGNGTRLTVT.

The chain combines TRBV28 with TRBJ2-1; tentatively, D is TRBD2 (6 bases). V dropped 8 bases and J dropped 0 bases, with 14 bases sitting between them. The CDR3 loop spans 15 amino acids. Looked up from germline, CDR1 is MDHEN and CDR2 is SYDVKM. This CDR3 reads CASGSAGSSYNEQFF. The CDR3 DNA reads TGTGCCAGCGGTTCGGCGGGGAGCTCCTACAATGAGCAGTTCTTC.

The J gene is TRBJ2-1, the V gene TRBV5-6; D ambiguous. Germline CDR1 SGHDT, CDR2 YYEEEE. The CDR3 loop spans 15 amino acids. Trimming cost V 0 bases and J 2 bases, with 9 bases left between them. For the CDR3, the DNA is TGTGCCAGCAGCTTGGCCAGGCAGCCCTACAATGAGCAGTTCTTC. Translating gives CASSLARQPYNEQFF.

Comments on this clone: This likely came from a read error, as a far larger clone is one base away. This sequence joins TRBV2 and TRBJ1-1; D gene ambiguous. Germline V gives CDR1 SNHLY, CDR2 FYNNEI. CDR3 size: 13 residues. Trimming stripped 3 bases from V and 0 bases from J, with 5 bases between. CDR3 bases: TGTGCCAGCAGTGACCAGATGAACACTGAAGCTTTCTTT. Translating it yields CASSDQMNTEAFF.

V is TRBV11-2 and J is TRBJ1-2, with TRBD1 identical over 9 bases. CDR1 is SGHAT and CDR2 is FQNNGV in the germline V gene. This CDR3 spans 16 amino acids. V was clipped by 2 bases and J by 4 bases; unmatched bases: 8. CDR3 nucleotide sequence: TGTGCCAGCAGCTTACTAACAGGGGGCATAAGCTATGGCTACACCTTC. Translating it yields CASSLLTGGISYGYTF.

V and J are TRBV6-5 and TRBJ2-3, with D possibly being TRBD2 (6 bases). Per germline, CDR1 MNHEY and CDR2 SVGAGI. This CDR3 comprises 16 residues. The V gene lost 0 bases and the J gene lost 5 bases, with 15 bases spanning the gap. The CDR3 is CASSYSSGGHGDTQYF. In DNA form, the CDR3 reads TGTGCCAGCAGTTACTCGTCCGGGGGTCATGGAGATACGCAGTATTTT.

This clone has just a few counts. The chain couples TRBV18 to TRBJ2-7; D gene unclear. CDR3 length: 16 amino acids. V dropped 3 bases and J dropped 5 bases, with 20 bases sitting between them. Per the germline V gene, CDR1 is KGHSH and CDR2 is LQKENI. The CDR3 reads CASSPPNSEIRHEQYF. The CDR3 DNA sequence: TGTGCCAGCTCACCGCCCAACTCCGAGATTCGCCACGAGCAGTACTTC.

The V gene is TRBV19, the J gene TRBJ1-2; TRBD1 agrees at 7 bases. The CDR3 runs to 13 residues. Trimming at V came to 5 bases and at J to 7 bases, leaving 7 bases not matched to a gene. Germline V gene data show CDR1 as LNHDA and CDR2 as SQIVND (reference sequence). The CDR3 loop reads CASSRQGGPGYTF. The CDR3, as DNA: TGTGCCAGTAGTCGGCAGGGGGGTCCTGGCTACACCTTC.